The text below deals with one TCR beta chain. Its target is not known. For CDR3 and TCR beta VDJ profiling, genomic DNA was the template used. In TCRdb, the reads were re-called with MiXCR into one record per CDR3 protein. The data hold 200,000 to 250,000 distinct CDR3 sequences, with 50% to 70% observed a single time. Whoever was chosen for sequencing had shown CD8+CD57+ cell expansion by flow cytometry. Blood sampling was performed on the patients, and none of them had received therapy by then. This sample stems from a study of CD8+CD57+ T cells in acquired aplastic anemia. Study background: The mean DNA yield obtained from sorted CD4+ and CD8+ cells came to about 3.2 ug.

The CDR3 is 15 amino acids. In germline, CDR1 is DFQATT, CDR2 SNEGSKA (reference sequence). V lost 0 bases and J 7 bases, leaving 16 bases between the germline ends. Broader study findings: Patients and controls shared around 30 CD8+ CDR3 sequences. Any difference that existed in CD8+ Simpson's diversity between patients and controls was not significant.

Sequencing was done on a sample of sorted CD4+, CD8+, or CD8+CD57+ T cells (not recorded which) from PBMCs. The origin of this receptor is a human donor with aplastic anemia. The V gene is TRBV20-1, the J gene TRBJ1-5, with unresolved D. In nucleotides, the CDR3 is TGCAGTGCTAGAGACGAAGGAGGGTCGGAGCAGCCCCAGCATTTT. As protein: CSARDEGGSEQPQHF.